The 29 T cell receptor beta chains below were found in one sample sequenced in a study of blood T cell repertoires in COVID-19. Using immunoSEQ multiplex PCR, the repertoire was profiled, and TCRdb retains in-frame clones only, with some absent. The sample yields tens of thousands of clones, around nine tenths seen once. Sequences were obtained from peripheral blood. The receptors originated from a man aged 45-65 years with active or convalescent COVID-19.

J is TRBJ1-5 and V is TRBV6-1; no definite D call. The CDR3 has 15 residues. From germline, CDR1 is MNHNS and CDR2 SASEGT. V lost 3 bases and J 0 bases, leaving 9 bases between the germline ends. The CDR3 reads CASSEHIHSNQPQHF. The CDR3 DNA reads TGTGCCAGCAGTGAGCACATTCATAGCAATCAGCCCCAGCATTTT.

The V call is TRBV6-2 or TRBV6-3, the J call TRBJ1-2; 10 bases line up with TRBD1. The V gene's germline CDR1 is MNHEY and CDR2 SVGEGT. V was clipped by 5 bases and J by 8 bases; unmatched bases: 2. The CDR3 is made up of 12 amino acids. CDR3 in DNA: TGTGCCAGCAGTGGACAGGGGGGCGGCTACACCTTC. Encoded protein: CASSGQGGGYTF.

The J gene is TRBJ1-5, the V gene TRBV29-1, with a possible D match to TRBD1 (6 bases). This CDR3 contains 14 residues. CDR1 and CDR2 from the germline V gene are SQVTM and ANQGSEA. V gave up 5 bases and J gave up 1 base, with 12 bases separating them. CDR3 sequence (DNA): TGCAGCGTTCTAATGGGGGCCAGCAATCAGCCCCAGCATTTT. This codes for CSVLMGASNQPQHF.

The V gene is TRBV20-1, the J gene TRBJ2-5, with D maybe TRBD1 (6 bases). CDR3 length: 11 amino acids. The V and J ends lost 7 bases and 5 bases respectively, with 11 bases between them. Germline V gene lookup returns CDR1 DFQATT and CDR2 SNEGSKA (reference sequence). CDR3 sequence reads: CSVFQGETQYF. CDR3 coding DNA: TGCAGTGTTTTCCAGGGGGAGACCCAGTACTTC.

The rearrangement links TRBV5-1 to TRBJ2-5; 7 positions agree with TRBD2. The V segment lost 1 base and the J segment 2 bases; nucleotides outside the gene matches: 8. Germline loops: CDR1 SGHRS, CDR2 YFSETQ. This CDR3 region has 16 residues. The CDR3 nucleotides read TGCGCCAGCAGCTTGTCGTCTAGCGGAGTACAAGAGACCCAGTACTTC. Amino acids: CASSLSSSGVQETQYF.

This chain connects TRBV10-3 to TRBJ2-1, with 10 bases lining up with TRBD1. The trim removed 0 bases at V and 4 bases at J, leaving 6 bases unmatched. Per the germline V gene, CDR1 is ENHRY and CDR2 is SYGVKD. The CDR3 is 17 residues long. This CDR3 reads CAISESGRTGGYNEQFF. CDR3 nucleotide sequence: TGTGCCATCAGTGAGTCGGGAAGGACAGGGGGATACAATGAGCAGTTCTTC.

This clone has just a few counts. V and J are TRBV7-6 and TRBJ2-2, with D unresolved. Per the germline V gene, CDR1 is SGHVS and CDR2 is FNYEAQ. The CDR3 extends over 16 amino acids. V was trimmed by 2 bases and J by 1 base, leaving 11 bases between them. The CDR3 loop is CASSLNWPENTGELFF. Written as DNA, the CDR3 is TGTGCCAGCAGCTTAAATTGGCCAGAGAACACCGGGGAGCTGTTTTTT.

This clone was counted only a few times. The chain combines TRBV27 with TRBJ1-2; possible D gene TRBD1, 5 bases. V lost 0 bases to trimming and J lost 3 bases, with 17 bases between them. The germline gives CDR1 MNHEY, CDR2 SMNVEV (reference sequence). This CDR3 has 17 residues. In DNA form, the CDR3 reads TGTGCCAGCAGTTTATCGAAAGGGCAGGGAGGGCACTATGGCTACACCTTC. Translation: CASSLSKGQGGHYGYTF.

The rearrangement uses TRBV28 and TRBJ1-4; 7 bases map to TRBD1. Germline V gives CDR1 MDHEN, CDR2 SYDVKM. After removal of 3 bases from V and 11 bases from J, the junction contained 9 bases not matched to a gene. This CDR3 has 14 amino acids. As DNA, the CDR3 is TGTGCCAGCAGTTTTGGAGGGGGCCTCGGTAAACTGTTTTTT. This gives the protein CASSFGGGLGKLFF. Variable domain in full (rest from reference TRBV28 and TRBJ1-4): DVKVTQSSRYLVKRTGEKVFLECVQDMDHENMFWYRQDPGLGLRLIYFSYDVKMKEKGDIPEGYSVSREKKERFSLILESASTNQTSMYLCASSFGGGLGKLFFGSGTQLSVL.

The chain links TRBV3-1 (or the pseudogene TRBV3-2) to TRBJ1-6; the D is unclear. The CDR3 runs to 17 residues. Deletions cut 0 bases from V and 0 bases from J, with 9 bases between. Germline CDR1 LGHDT, CDR2 YNNKEL (reference sequence). The CDR3 spells CASSQDAGGSYNSPLHF. In nucleotides, the CDR3 is TGTGCCAGCAGCCAAGATGCGGGCGGCTCCTATAATTCACCCCTCCACTTT.

The V and J genes are TRBV7-9 and TRBJ2-5, with D uncertain. Germline V gene lookup returns CDR1 SEHNR and CDR2 FQNEAQ (reference sequence). Trimming took 1 base from V and 4 from J, leaving 10 bases between them. The CDR3 extends over 14 amino acids. CDR3 amino acids: CASSLVSHRETQYF. The CDR3 DNA sequence: TGTGCCAGCAGCTTAGTGAGCCACCGAGAGACCCAGTACTTC.

The V gene is TRBV6-4, the J gene TRBJ2-3; possible D gene TRBD2, 5 bases. CDR1 MRHNA and CDR2 SNTAGT come from the germline V gene. The CDR3 sequence is 13 residues long. The V gene lost 2 bases and the J gene lost 3 bases, with 6 bases spanning the gap. The CDR3 spells CASSDRLTDTQYF. The CDR3, as DNA: TGTGCCAGCAGTGACAGACTAACAGATACGCAGTATTTT.

The gene calls are TRBV6-2 or TRBV6-3 and TRBJ1-1; D is possibly TRBD1 (5 bases). This CDR3 spans 17 amino acids. Trimming removed 0 bases at V and 0 bases at J, with 14 bases between. Germline lookup yields CDR1 MNHEY and CDR2 SVGEGT. The CDR3 here is CASSYSLKGRMNTEAFF. As DNA, the CDR3 is TGTGCCAGCAGTTACTCGTTAAAGGGGAGGATGAACACTGAAGCTTTCTTT.

This chain links TRBV5-5 with TRBJ2-4, with 7 bases lining up with TRBD1. Trimming cost V 2 bases and J 8 bases; bases outside gene matches: 10. The CDR3 is made up of 15 amino acids. Per the germline V gene, CDR1 is SGHKS and CDR2 is YYEKEE (reference sequence). In DNA, the CDR3 is TGTGCCAGCAGCTTACAGGGGCGCCTGCTCGACATTCAGTACTTC. It is translated as CASSLQGRLLDIQYF.

A remark on this clone: The same CDR3 can be traced to other DNA sequences in this sample. The CDR3 is CASSPTSGETQYF. DNA for the CDR3: TGTGCCAGCAGCCCGACTAGCGGAGAGACCCAGTACTTC. The chain links TRBV7-7 to TRBJ2-5, with 9 bases aligning to TRBD2. CDR1 and CDR2 (germline): SSHAT, FNYEAQ (reference sequence). V lost 5 bases to trimming and J lost 4 bases; unmatched junction nucleotides: 2. This CDR3 spans 13 amino acids.

The CDR3, as DNA: TGTGCCAGCAGCTTAGGCCGCTCCTTCGAGAGTTCCAGGGAGACCCAGTACTTC. Translation: CASSLGRSFESSRETQYF. J is TRBJ2-5 and V is TRBV13; D not certain. The germline CDR1 and CDR2 sequences are PRHDT and FYEKMQ (reference sequence). The CDR3 extends over 18 amino acids. V was clipped by 0 bases and J by 5 bases, with 22 bases between them.

J is TRBJ2-2 and V is TRBV5-6; the D gene is possibly TRBD1 (6 bases). CDR1 and CDR2 from the germline V gene are SGHDT and YYEEEE. Between the trimmed V and J ends, which lost 3 bases and 7 bases, there was a span of 13 bases. The length of the CDR3 is 14 residues. CDR3 region: CASSSQGSGGELFF. The CDR3 nucleotides read TGTGCCAGCAGCTCACAGGGTTCGGGCGGGGAGCTGTTTTTT.

V usage is TRBV3-1 (or the pseudogene TRBV3-2) and J usage is TRBJ2-1, with D possibly matching TRBD1 (6 bases). The ends were cut back, 0 bases at V and 3 bases at J, with 9 bases in the middle. The CDR3 is 15 amino acids. The V gene's germline CDR1 is LGHDT and CDR2 YNNKEL (reference sequence). The CDR3: CASSQDTGHYNEQFF. CDR3 coding DNA: TGTGCCAGCAGCCAAGATACGGGACACTACAATGAGCAGTTCTTC.

The V gene is TRBV28, the J gene TRBJ2-7; 7 nucleotides line up with TRBD1. This CDR3 region has 11 residues. V shed 7 bases and J 7 bases; nucleotides not matched to a gene: 4. The germline V gene has CDR1 MDHEN and CDR2 SYDVKM. The DNA of the CDR3 is TGTGCCAGCACCAGGGGGAATGAGCAGTACTTC. It yields the protein CASTRGNEQYF.

The CDR3 coding sequence is TGTGCCAGTAGTATGGGTTGGGCATGGAGGGACGGGGGCAATCAGCCCCAGCATTTT. The encoded protein is CASSMGWAWRDGGNQPQHF. The rearrangement links TRBV19 to TRBJ1-5, with a tentative D call TRBD1 (5 bases). Germline CDR1 is LNHDA and CDR2 is SQIVND (reference sequence). With 3 bases removed from V and 2 bases from J, the gap between germline ends came to 23 bases. CDR3 length: 19 residues.

V and J are TRBV5-1 and TRBJ2-5; 16 bases agree with TRBD2. The CDR3 totals 17 residues. The ends lost 5 bases at V and 4 bases at J; junction bases unmatched: 8. Germline lookup yields CDR1 SGHRS and CDR2 YFSETQ. As DNA, the CDR3 is TGCGCCAGCAGTACCGGGACTAGCGGGGGGGCTTCAGAGACCCAGTACTTC. Translation: CASSTGTSGGASETQYF. Combining the CDR3 with reference TRBV5-1 and TRBJ2-5 gives the whole variable domain KAGVTQTPRYLIKTRGQQVTLSCSPISGHRSVSWYQQTPGQGLQFLFEYFSETQRNKGNFPGRFSGRQFSNSRSEMNVSTLELGDSALYLCASSTGTSGGASETQYFGPGTRLLVL.

The chain employs TRBV5-1 and TRBJ1-2; D remains ambiguous. Germline V lookup: CDR1 SGHRS, CDR2 YFSETQ. The CDR3 is 15 residues long. The V end lost 0 bases, the J end lost 6 bases, and 15 bases lay between the germline ends. CDR3 nucleotides: TGCGCCAGCAGCTTGGCGGGGAGGTTTAATGATGGCTACACCTTC. Translating gives CASSLAGRFNDGYTF.

The CDR3 loop is CASSQGVYQPQHF. The DNA for the CDR3 is TGTGCCAGCAGCCAAGGTGTATATCAGCCCCAGCATTTT. The gene calls are TRBV3-1 (or the pseudogene TRBV3-2) and TRBJ1-5; D not certain. V was shortened by 1 base and J by 5 bases, with 6 bases between the two germline ends. CDR3 size: 13 residues. Per the germline V gene, CDR1 is LGHDT and CDR2 is YNNKEL (reference sequence).

The chain uses TRBV10-1 and TRBJ1-2, with 8 nucleotides matching TRBD1. The CDR3 runs 14 residues. Germline V lookup: CDR1 WNHNN, CDR2 SYGVQD (reference sequence). The CDR3 spells CAERWGQANYGYTF. The CDR3 DNA follows: TGCGCAGAACGGTGGGGACAGGCTAACTATGGCTACACCTTC.

The chain recombines TRBV7-9 with TRBJ1-1; D ambiguous. CDR1 and CDR2 (germline): SEHNR, FQNEAQ (reference sequence). The CDR3 is made up of 12 amino acids. The V end was cut by 5 bases, the J end by 0 bases, with 4 bases between. The CDR3 region has the DNA TGTGCCAGCAGCCTAATGAACACTGAAGCTTTCTTT. Translation: CASSLMNTEAFF.

V usage is TRBV2 and J usage is TRBJ1-6; the match to TRBD1 covers 7 bases. The ends lost 6 bases at V and 0 bases at J; junction bases unmatched: 2. In germline, CDR1 is SNHLY, CDR2 FYNNEI. The CDR3 length is 15 residues. CDR3 residues: CASRTGDSYNSPLHF. DNA of the CDR3: TGTGCCAGCAGAACAGGGGACTCCTATAATTCACCCCTCCACTTT.

The chain combines TRBV6-1 with TRBJ2-1; a weak D match, TRBD2 (5 bases). Germline CDR1 is MNHNS and CDR2 is SASEGT. The length of the CDR3 is 13 residues. V lost 2 bases and J lost 10, with 12 bases in between. The CDR3 here is CASSEYSGNEQFF. The CDR3 DNA follows: TGTGCCAGCAGTGAATATTCCGGGAACGAGCAGTTCTTC.

The V gene is TRBV5-4, the J gene TRBJ1-5; the D gene is possibly TRBD1 (5 bases). CDR3 length equals 13 residues. V was cut by 0 bases and J by 5 bases, with 6 bases left in between. Germline-derived CDR1 and CDR2 are SGHNT and YYREEE (reference sequence). The CDR3 sequence is CASSLGGDQPQHF. CDR3 sequence (DNA): TGTGCCAGCAGCTTGGGGGGGGATCAGCCCCAGCATTTT.

The rearrangement joins TRBV7-9 to TRBJ2-5, with 11 bases fitting TRBD2. The CDR3 covers 15 residues. CDR1 and CDR2 (germline): SEHNR, FQNEAQ (reference sequence). Trimming removed 3 bases from V and 5 bases from J; junction bases left unmatched: 5. CDR3 residues: CASSFVAGGPETQYF. Written as DNA, the CDR3 is TGTGCCAGCAGCTTCGTAGCGGGGGGGCCCGAGACCCAGTACTTC. Complete variable domain (other parts from reference TRBV7-9 and TRBJ2-5): DTGVSQNPRHKITKRGQNVTFRCDPISEHNRLYWYRQTLGQGPEFLTYFQNEAQLEKSRLLSDRFSAERPKGSFSTLEIQRTEQGDSAMYLCASSFVAGGPETQYFGPGTRLLVL.